This T cell receptor (beta chain) originates from a study of T-cell reconstitution after alpha-beta-depleted transplantation in children. This clonotype was recorded at least ten times. Its matching antigen is unknown. Construction of the TCRbeta library involved unique molecular identifiers. TCRdb itself ran the PCR reads through MiXCR, one entry per CDR3 protein. The repertoire consists of roughly 300,000 distinct CDR3 sequences, with approximately 10% occurring once and the leading ten covering 23%. This CDR3 is 12 amino acids long. The V gene lost 6 bases and the J gene lost 0 bases, with 6 bases spanning the gap. Germline V lookup: CDR1 MDHEN, CDR2 SYDVKM. Findings and caveats of the study: T-cell counts and diversity at one year post-transplant came mainly from newly produced T cells. Roughly two months post-transplant, alpha-beta T cells reportedly originated from several hundred graft clones that had expanded. Recipient T cells and thymic progenitors that survived were the source of the high TCRbeta diversity seen at day 60 in some patients.

This chain uses TRBV28 with TRBJ2-7; D gene uncertain. Sample: peripheral blood, taken 180 days after TCRalphabeta/CD19-depleted stem cell transplant. The sequence was obtained from a male patient between 2 and 10 years old who had a stem cell transplant for chronic granulomatous disease, so the T cells may come from the graft donor. The CDR3 protein is CASRGASYEQYF. For the CDR3, the DNA is TGTGCCAGCAGAGGAGCCTCCTACGAGCAGTACTTC. The entire variable domain, with the rest obtained from reference TRBV28 and TRBJ2-7, is as follows: DVKVTQSSRYLVKRTGEKVFLECVQDMDHENMFWYRQDPGLGLRLIYFSYDVKMKEKGDIPEGYSVSREKKERFSLILESASTNQTSMYLCASRGASYEQYFGPGTRLTVT.